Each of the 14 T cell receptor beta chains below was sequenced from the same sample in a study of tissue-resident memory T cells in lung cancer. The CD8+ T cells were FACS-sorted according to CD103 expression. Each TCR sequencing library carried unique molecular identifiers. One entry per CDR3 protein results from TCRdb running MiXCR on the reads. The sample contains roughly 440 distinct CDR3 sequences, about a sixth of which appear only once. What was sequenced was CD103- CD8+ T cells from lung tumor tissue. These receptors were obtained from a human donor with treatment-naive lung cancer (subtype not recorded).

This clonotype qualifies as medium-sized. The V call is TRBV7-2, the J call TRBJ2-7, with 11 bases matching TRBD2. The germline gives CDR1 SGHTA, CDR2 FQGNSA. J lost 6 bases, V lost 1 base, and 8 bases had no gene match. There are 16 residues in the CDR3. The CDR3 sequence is CASSLDIVAGGGEQYF. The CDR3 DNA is TGTGCCAGCAGCTTAGATATAGTAGCGGGAGGGGGCGAGCAGTACTTC.

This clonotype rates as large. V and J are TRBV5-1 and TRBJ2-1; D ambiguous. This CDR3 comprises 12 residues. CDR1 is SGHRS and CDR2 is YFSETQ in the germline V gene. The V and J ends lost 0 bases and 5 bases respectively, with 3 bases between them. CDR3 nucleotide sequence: TGCGCCAGCAGCTTGGGTAACAATGAGCAGTTCTTC. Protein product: CASSLGNNEQFF.

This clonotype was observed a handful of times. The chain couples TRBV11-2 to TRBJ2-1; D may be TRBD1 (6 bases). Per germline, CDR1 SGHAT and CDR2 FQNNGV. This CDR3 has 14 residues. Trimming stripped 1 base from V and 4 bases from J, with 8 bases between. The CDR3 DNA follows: TGTGCCAGCAGCTTAGTGGACAGTTACAATGAGCAGTTCTTC. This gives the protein CASSLVDSYNEQFF. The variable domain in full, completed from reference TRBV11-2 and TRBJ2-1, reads EAGVAQSPRYKIIEKRQSVAFWCNPISGHATLYWYQQILGQGPKLLIQFQNNGVVDDSQLPKDRFSAERLKGVDSTLKIQPAKLEDSAVYLCASSLVDSYNEQFFGPGTRLTVL.

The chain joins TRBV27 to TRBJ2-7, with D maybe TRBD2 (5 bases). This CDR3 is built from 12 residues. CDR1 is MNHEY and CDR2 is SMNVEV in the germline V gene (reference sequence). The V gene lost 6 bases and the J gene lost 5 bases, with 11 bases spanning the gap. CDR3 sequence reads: CASRLAGNEQYF. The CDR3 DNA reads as TGTGCCAGCAGGCTAGCCGGTAACGAGCAGTACTTC.

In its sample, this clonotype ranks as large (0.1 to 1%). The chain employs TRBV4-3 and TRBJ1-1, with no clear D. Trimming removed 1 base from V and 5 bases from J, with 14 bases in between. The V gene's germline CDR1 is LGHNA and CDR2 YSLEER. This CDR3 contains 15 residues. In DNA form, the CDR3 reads TGCGCCAGCAGCCAAGGAAGGGCCTCGGGGACTGAAGCTTTCTTT. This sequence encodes CASSQGRASGTEAFF.

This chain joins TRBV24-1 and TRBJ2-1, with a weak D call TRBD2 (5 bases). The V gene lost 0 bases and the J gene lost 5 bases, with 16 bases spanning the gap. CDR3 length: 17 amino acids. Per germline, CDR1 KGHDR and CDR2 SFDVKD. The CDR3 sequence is CATSDLDASTNHNEQFF. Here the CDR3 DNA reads TGTGCCACCAGTGATTTGGACGCTAGCACAAACCACAATGAGCAGTTCTTC.

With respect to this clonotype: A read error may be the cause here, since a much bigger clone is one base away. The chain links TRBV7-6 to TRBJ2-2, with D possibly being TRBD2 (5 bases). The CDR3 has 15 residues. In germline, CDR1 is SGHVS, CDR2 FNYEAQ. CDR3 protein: CASSLGSWSTGEMFF. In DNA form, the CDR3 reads TGTGCCAGCAGCCTTGGTAGTTGGAGCACCGGGGAGATGTTTTTT.

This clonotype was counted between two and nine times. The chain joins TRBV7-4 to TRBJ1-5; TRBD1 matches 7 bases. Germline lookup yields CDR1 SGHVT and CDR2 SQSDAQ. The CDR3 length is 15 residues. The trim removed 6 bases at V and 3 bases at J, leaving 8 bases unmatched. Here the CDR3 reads CASSSGTAYNQPQHF. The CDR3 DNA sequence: TGTGCCAGCAGTTCCGGGACAGCTTACAATCAGCCCCAGCATTTT.

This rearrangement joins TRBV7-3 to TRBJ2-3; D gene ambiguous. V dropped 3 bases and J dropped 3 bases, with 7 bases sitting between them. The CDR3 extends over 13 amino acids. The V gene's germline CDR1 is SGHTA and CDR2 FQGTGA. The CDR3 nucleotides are TGTGCCAGCAGCTTGATAGCTACAGATACGCAGTATTTT. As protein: CASSLIATDTQYF.

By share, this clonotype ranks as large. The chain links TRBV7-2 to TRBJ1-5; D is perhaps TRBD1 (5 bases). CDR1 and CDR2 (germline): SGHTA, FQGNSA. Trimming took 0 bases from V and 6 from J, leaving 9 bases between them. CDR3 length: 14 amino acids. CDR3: CASSLARGGQPQHF. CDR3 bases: TGTGCCAGCAGCTTAGCCCGGGGGGGTCAGCCCCAGCATTTT.

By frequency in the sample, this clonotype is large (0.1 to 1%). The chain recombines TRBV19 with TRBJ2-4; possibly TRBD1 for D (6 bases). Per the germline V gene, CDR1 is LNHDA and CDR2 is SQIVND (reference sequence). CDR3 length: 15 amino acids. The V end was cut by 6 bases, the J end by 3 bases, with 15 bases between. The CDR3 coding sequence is TGTGCCAGTAGAGGGGGAACAGTAGACAAAAACATTCAGTACTTC. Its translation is CASRGGTVDKNIQYF.

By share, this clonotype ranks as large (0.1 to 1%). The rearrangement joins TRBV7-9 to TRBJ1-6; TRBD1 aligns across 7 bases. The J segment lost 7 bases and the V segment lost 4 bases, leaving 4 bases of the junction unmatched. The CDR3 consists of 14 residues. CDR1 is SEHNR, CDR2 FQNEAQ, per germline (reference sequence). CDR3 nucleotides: TGTGCCAGCAGCTGGGGACAGATCAATTCACCCCTCCACTTT. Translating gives CASSWGQINSPLHF.

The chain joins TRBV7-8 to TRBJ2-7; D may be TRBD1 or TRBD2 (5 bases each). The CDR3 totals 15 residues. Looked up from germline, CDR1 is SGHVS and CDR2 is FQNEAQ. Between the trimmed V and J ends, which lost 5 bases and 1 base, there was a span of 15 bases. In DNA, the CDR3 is TGTGCCAGCAGCCTACATCAGGGACCTTCCTACGAGCAGTACTTC. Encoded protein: CASSLHQGPSYEQYF.

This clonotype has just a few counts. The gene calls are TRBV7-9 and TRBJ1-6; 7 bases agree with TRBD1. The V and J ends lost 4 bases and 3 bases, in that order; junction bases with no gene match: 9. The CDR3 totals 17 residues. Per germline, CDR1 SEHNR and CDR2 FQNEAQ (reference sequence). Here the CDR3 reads CASSSLNRGLYNSPLHF. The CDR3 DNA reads TGTGCCAGCAGCTCCCTTAACAGGGGTCTCTATAATTCACCCCTCCACTTT. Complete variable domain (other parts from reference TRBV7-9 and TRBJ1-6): DTGVSQNPRHKITKRGQNVTFRCDPISEHNRLYWYRQTLGQGPEFLTYFQNEAQLEKSRLLSDRFSAERPKGSFSTLEIQRTEQGDSAMYLCASSSLNRGLYNSPLHFGNGTRLTVT.